The clone carrying this T cell receptor beta chain was seen just once. The target antigen is unknown. V shed 0 bases and J shed 1 base, with 12 bases lying between them. The V gene's germline CDR1 is LGHNA and CDR2 YSLEER. CDR3 length: 16 residues. The data were obtained in a study of shared clonotypes between healthy human individuals. Profiling relied on immunoSEQ multiplex PCR, and the TCRdb table lists in-frame clones only, not all of them. This table has 2,500,000 or so clones, more than 80% appearing once. Memory CD4+ cells were the fraction left after CD45RA+ naive selection. Study conclusions and caveats: In contrast to clonotypes shared by all four donors, non-shared clonotypes had lower generation probabilities.

This clonotype was sampled from a young man in good health. The V and J genes are TRBV4-3 and TRBJ1-1; D might be TRBD1 (5 bases). Material: naive CD4+ T cells sorted from blood. As to subset: CD45RA+ positively selected. In DNA form, the CDR3 reads TGCGCCAGCAGCCAAGATAATCCGGGGGGGAACACTGAAGCTTTCTTT. Its translation is CASSQDNPGGNTEAFF.